The following is a T cell receptor beta chain sequence with its context. What antigen it recognizes has not been identified. The record has no base qualities; no much larger clone is one base away. Between the V and J ends, shortened by 0 bases and 0 bases respectively, the junction contains 10 bases. From cysteine to phenylalanine, the CDR3 is 15 amino acids long. Solely the CDR3 DNA is kept, with 45 bases framed from the first base. The CDR1 and CDR2 encoded by the germline V gene are SGHRS and YFSETQ. This record belongs to a study of T cell responses to AZD1222 COVID-19 vaccine (dated by TCRdb to about 2021). Background for the entire study: Because spike-specific TCR depth and breadth did not differ between the two schedules, AZD1222 recipients who got a second dose at roughly 4 weeks were pooled with those who got a second dose at roughly 12 weeks. TCR sequencing was performed for about 240 trial participants, of whom roughly 200 were given two doses of AZD1222 and around 25 were given two doses of MenACWY control vaccine. Trial participants were enrolled by age into subgroups of 18-55, 56-69 and 70-plus years, and around 150, 28 and 57 TCR-sequenced participants, respectively, were included in these subgroups. The study at large found these results: Conclusions about previously exposed vaccinees are limited because only a handful of AZD1222 recipients were SARS-CoV-2 seropositive at baseline. Reportedly, almost half of the unique spike-specific TCRs recognized epitopes lying outside the regions that are mutated in the B.1.351 and B.1.1.7 variants. The 56-69-year group was small, and its depth increase did not reach significance, likely because of low power. After two AZD1222 doses, both the breadth and the depth of spike-specific TCRs were significantly higher than at day 0 and than in MenACWY recipients. The vaccine-associated CD4 TCRs covered the entire spike protein, and the dominant responses fell in regions 160-218 and 743-854. Because no day 14 peak-response samples were available, repertoires were characterized only after the peak T cell response. Participants were mostly white British and included more females than males, and it was suggested by the authors that clonal diversity may have been underestimated.

The CDR3 regions of human TCRbeta chains were analyzed by immunosequencing. In the paper's pipeline: TCRs in the repertoires were matched against a reference library of SARS-CoV-2-specific TCRs that had been generated with the MIRA antigen-specificity platform. Breadth meant the fraction of unique TCRs that were SARS-CoV-2-associated, whereas depth meant the fraction of total T cells that were SARS-CoV-2-associated. Each spike-specific TCR was assigned to its reactive spike region and to a CD4 or CD8 class using the MIRA data. Log10-transformed breadth and depth values were compared by one-way ANOVA with Sidak's multiple comparisons tests. TCRdb holds this immuneACCESS table with in-frame rearrangements only. Some clones are missing; in checked studies, unresolved V genes explain under half, and the rest has no known cause. That table is the source of V, J and clone size, and D and trimming were worked out from the DNA. Here the sample has approximately 160,000 clones; about 90% occur a single time. The ten top clones hold roughly 4.7% of the sample.

The sample's time point, from its label and the paper: baseline before first vaccination. Vaccinee samples were obtained from the UK trials COV001 and COV002, which included a single-blind randomized controlled phase 2/3 trial of AZD1222 (ChAdOx1 nCoV-19) in healthy adults. For TCRbeta chain sequencing, PBMC samples were collected from trial participants at day 0 and at day 28 after the second dose. The material was peripheral blood, obtained on day 0 of AZD1222 vaccination. The chain uses TRBV5-1 and TRBJ2-7; a confident D gene designation cannot be given. This clonotype originated in an adult in good health. The CDR3 amino acid sequence is: CASSLEAVSSYEQYF. The nucleotide sequence is given as TGCGCCAGCAGCTTGGAGGCGGTGAGCTCCTACGAGCAGTACTTC.